This T cell receptor beta chain was identified during a study of OX40 agonist ivuxolimab in advanced cancers. On the study more broadly: Patients in dose escalation had liver, melanoma, kidney or head and neck cancers. Study results and caveats: Compared with others, partial responders at 0.1-3.0 mg/kg displayed clonal expansion among the lowest. On average, CD8+ T cells showed a greater number of expanded clones than CD4+.

V shed 5 bases, J shed 9 bases, and the junction held 8 bases outside the gene matches. The CDR3 extends over 14 amino acids. CDR1 and CDR2 from the germline V gene are MDHEN and SYDVKM. Remarks on this clone: Antigen specificity is unknown.

TCRdb's copy holds only in-frame clones and misses some; the assay was immunoSEQ multiplex PCR. The repertoire consists of tens of thousands of clones, with 65% to 85% occurring once and the leading ten covering roughly 0.99%. V usage is TRBV28 and J usage is TRBJ1-4; 8 positions agree with TRBD1. The source was CD4+ or CD8+ T cells sorted from blood, collected in a trial of the OX40 agonist ivuxolimab. The TCR originated in an adult with an advanced solid tumor such as melanoma, head and neck, liver or kidney cancer. CDR3 sequence: CASSPTGEGKKLFF. CDR3 nucleotide sequence: TGTGCCAGCAGTCCGACAGGGGAAGGAAAAAAACTGTTTTTT.